The next 18 T cell receptor beta chains were all read from a single sample in a study of a mutant IDH1 vaccine in newly diagnosed glioma. Clones were read by immunoSEQ multiplex PCR, and TCRdb kept only the in-frame ones, dropping some. The sample has just over 35,000 clones, 75% to 85% seen once; the top ten hold about 15%. These receptors lack a known antigen. Time point defined: week 11, during vaccination. It was 300 ug of mutant IDH1 20-mer peptide that made up each vaccine dose, given with topical imiquimod. Sample: peripheral blood mononuclear cells (PBMCs), taken from a glioma patient whose treatment included an IDH1 peptide vaccine. These receptor sequences come from a woman aged 30 to 39 with glioma. Some clones in this sample may be carry-over from other donors' samples.

The genes are TRBV18 and TRBJ1-1, with 9 nucleotides matching TRBD1. The CDR3 length is 14 residues. Germline CDR1 and CDR2: KGHSH and LQKENI. Unmatched junction bases numbered 8, after V lost 5 bases and J lost 7 bases. The CDR3 here is CASSSKDRGIEAFF. The CDR3 DNA reads as TGTGCCAGCTCATCGAAGGACAGGGGAATTGAAGCTTTCTTT.

In this sample, this clone turned up a few times. Here the CDR3 DNA reads TGTGCCAGCGGACCTAATGAGCAGTTCTTC. This encodes CASGPNEQFF. V usage is TRBV6-6 and J usage is TRBJ2-1; no clear D. The CDR3 contains 10 residues. Germline V CDR1 and CDR2: MNHNY, SVGAGI (reference sequence). The ends were cut back, 8 bases at V and 7 bases at J, with 6 bases in the middle.

V is TRBV4-1 and J is TRBJ1-2; the match to TRBD1 covers 7 bases. The CDR3 loop spans 15 amino acids. Germline CDR1 is MGHRA and CDR2 is YSYEKL. Losses at the gene ends were 3 bases for V and 5 bases for J; bases not matched to a gene: 9. This CDR3 reads CASSQTRDSLYGYTF. The CDR3 nucleotides read TGCGCCAGCAGCCAGACCCGGGACAGTCTTTATGGCTACACCTTC.

This chain uses TRBV6-1 with TRBJ1-3, with D unclear. V was pared by 8 bases and J by 0 bases, with 14 bases between. This CDR3 is 15 amino acids long. CDR1 is MNHNS, CDR2 SASEGT, per germline. The CDR3, as DNA: TGTGCCAGCGAGAGGGCCCTGAGCTCTGGAAACACCATATATTTT. Translation gives CASERALSSGNTIYF.

V gene TRBV2 combines with J gene TRBJ1-1; D is unresolved. V lost 2 bases, J lost 4 bases, and 11 bases lay in between. CDR3 length: 14 residues. Germline V gives CDR1 SNHLY, CDR2 FYNNEI. The CDR3 nucleotides read TGTGCCAGCAGTGAATCTGCGGTGGGCACTGAAGCTTTCTTT. Its protein is CASSESAVGTEAFF.

The chain joins TRBV6-5 to TRBJ1-2, with a weak D call TRBD1 (5 bases). The CDR3 contains 14 residues. Trimming pared 0 bases from V and 8 bases from J, leaving 13 bases between. Looked up from germline, CDR1 is MNHEY and CDR2 is SVGAGI. CDR3 amino acids: CASSYSGTGSGYTF. The CDR3 DNA reads TGTGCCAGCAGTTACTCAGGGACCGGGAGCGGCTACACCTTC.

This sequence joins TRBV4-2 and TRBJ2-1; 8 positions match TRBD2. The CDR3 covers 17 residues. Germline V gene data show CDR1 as LGHNA and CDR2 as YNFKEQ. V shed 1 base and J 7 bases; nucleotides not matched to a gene: 12. CDR3 DNA: TGTGCCAGCAGCCAAGGAACGGAGCGGGAGATGGGGAATGAGCAGTTCTTC. It codes for CASSQGTEREMGNEQFF.

This clone was seen a few times. The CDR3 spells CASSYGEGTEAFF. In DNA, the CDR3 is TGTGCCAGCAGTTATGGGGAGGGCACTGAAGCTTTCTTT. This chain joins TRBV6-5 and TRBJ1-1; D is uncertain. The V gene's germline CDR1 is MNHEY and CDR2 SVGAGI. The CDR3 loop spans 13 amino acids. With 3 bases removed from V and 4 bases from J, the gap between germline ends came to 9 bases.

This rearrangement joins TRBV29-1 to TRBJ1-2, with 9 nucleotides matching TRBD1. CDR3 length: 13 residues. The J segment lost 2 bases and the V segment lost 7 bases, leaving 5 bases of the junction unmatched. The V gene's germline CDR1 is SQVTM and CDR2 ANQGSEA. The CDR3, as DNA: TGCAGCGCCCGGGACAGGGAGAACTATGGCTACACCTTC. Translation gives CSARDRENYGYTF.

The chain uses TRBV5-6 and TRBJ2-1; 9 bases map to TRBD1. CDR1 is SGHDT and CDR2 is YYEEEE in the germline V gene. CDR3 size: 16 residues. The ends lost 4 bases at V and 7 bases at J; junction bases unmatched: 12. The CDR3 DNA follows: TGTGCCAGCAGCCCACTGGGACAGGGTGATAAGAATGAGCAGTTCTTC. Its protein is CASSPLGQGDKNEQFF.

The rearrangement joins TRBV6-5 to TRBJ2-3; D might be TRBD1 (7 bases). CDR3 length: 14 amino acids. V shed 8 bases and J shed 3 bases, with 15 bases lying between them. The V gene's germline CDR1 is MNHEY and CDR2 SVGAGI. Here the CDR3 DNA reads TGTGCCAGCTCTCGGGCAGGGGGGACAGATACGCAGTATTTT. This translates into CASSRAGGTDTQYF.

The gene calls are TRBV19 and TRBJ2-6, with D perhaps TRBD2 (5 bases). The CDR3 consists of 16 residues. The germline V gene encodes CDR1 LNHDA and CDR2 SQIVND (reference sequence). Trimming removed 9 bases from V and 2 bases from J, with 17 bases in between. CDR3 region: CASHSDLGAGANVLTF. The DNA of the CDR3 is TGTGCCAGCCACTCAGACCTCGGGGCTGGGGCCAACGTCCTGACTTTC.

V is TRBV6-1 and J is TRBJ2-7; unclear D gene. Germline V gene data show CDR1 as MNHNS and CDR2 as SASEGT. The CDR3 has 14 amino acids. Trimming stripped 8 bases from V and 0 bases from J, with 14 bases between. CDR3 coding DNA: TGTGCCAGCCGCGTCCAGCAGAGCTCCTACGAGCAGTACTTC. It encodes CASRVQQSSYEQYF.

V and J are TRBV18 and TRBJ1-2; the match to TRBD1 covers 8 bases. The CDR3 has 15 amino acids. CDR1 KGHSH and CDR2 LQKENI come from the germline V gene. Germline trimming cut 0 bases from V and 4 bases from J; bases unmatched to any gene: 4. CDR3 DNA sequence: TGTGCCAGCTCACCACCCGAGACAGGGGTCTATGGCTACACCTTC. It codes for CASSPPETGVYGYTF.

The chain uses TRBV11-3 and TRBJ2-5, with D tentatively TRBD2 (5 bases). This CDR3 is 11 amino acids long. V dropped 8 bases and J dropped 5 bases, with 9 bases sitting between them. The germline gives CDR1 SGHNT, CDR2 YENEEA. This chain's CDR3 is CASGRGETQYF. CDR3 coding DNA: TGTGCCAGCGGGAGAGGGGAGACCCAGTACTTC.

The CDR3 nucleotides are TGTGCCAGCAGCCCGGACAGGACTTATGAAAAACTGTTTTTT. Its protein product is CASSPDRTYEKLFF. This chain joins TRBV5-4 and TRBJ1-4, with 7 bases fitting TRBD1. The germline V gene encodes CDR1 SGHNT and CDR2 YYREEE (reference sequence). The CDR3 is made up of 14 amino acids. With 4 bases clipped from V and 6 bases from J, the junction kept 6 bases outside the gene matches.

This clone has just a few counts. The gene calls are TRBV5-1 and TRBJ1-1, with D unresolved. The CDR3 spans 12 residues. Trimming removed 3 bases from V and 1 base from J, with 4 bases in between. Per germline, CDR1 SGHRS and CDR2 YFSETQ. Written as DNA, the CDR3 is TGCGCCAGCAGCTCTGGGAACACTGAAGCTTTCTTT. The encoded protein is CASSSGNTEAFF.

J is TRBJ2-3 and V is TRBV6-1; a possible D gene is TRBD2 (5 bases). CDR3 length equals 14 residues. The germline CDR1 and CDR2 sequences are MNHNS and SASEGT. Deletions cut 1 base from V and 2 bases from J, with 7 bases between. CDR3 residues: CASSEEDSTDTQYF. Here the CDR3 DNA reads TGTGCCAGCAGTGAAGAGGACTCCACAGATACGCAGTATTTT.